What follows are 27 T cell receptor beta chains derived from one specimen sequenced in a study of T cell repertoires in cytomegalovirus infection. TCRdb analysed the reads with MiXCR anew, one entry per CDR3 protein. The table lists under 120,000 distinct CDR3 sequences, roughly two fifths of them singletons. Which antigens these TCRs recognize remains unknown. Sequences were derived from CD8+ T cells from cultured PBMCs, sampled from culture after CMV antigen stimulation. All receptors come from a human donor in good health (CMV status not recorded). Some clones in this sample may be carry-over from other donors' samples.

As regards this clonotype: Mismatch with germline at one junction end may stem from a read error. The CDR3 DNA reads TGTGTCAGCAGCCGAGCAATGGGGGGAAACACCGGGGAGCTGTTTTTT. This gives the protein CVSSRAMGGNTGELFF. This chain connects TRBV7-6 to TRBJ2-2; tentative D call: TRBD2 (6 bases). This CDR3 has 16 residues. Germline V lookup: CDR1 SGHVS, CDR2 FNYEAQ.

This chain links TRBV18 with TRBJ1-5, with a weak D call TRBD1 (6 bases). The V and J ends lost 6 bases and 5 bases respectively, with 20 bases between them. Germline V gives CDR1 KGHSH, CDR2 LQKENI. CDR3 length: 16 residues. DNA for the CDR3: TGTGCCAGCTCGGAGACAGGTTTGGGTAACGATCAGCCCCAGCATTTT. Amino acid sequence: CASSETGLGNDQPQHF.

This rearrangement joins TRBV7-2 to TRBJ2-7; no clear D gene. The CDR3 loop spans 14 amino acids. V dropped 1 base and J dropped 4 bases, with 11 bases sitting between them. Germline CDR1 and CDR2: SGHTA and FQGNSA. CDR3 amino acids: CASSLGTERYEQYF. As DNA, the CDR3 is TGTGCCAGCAGCTTAGGGACGGAGCGATACGAGCAGTACTTC.

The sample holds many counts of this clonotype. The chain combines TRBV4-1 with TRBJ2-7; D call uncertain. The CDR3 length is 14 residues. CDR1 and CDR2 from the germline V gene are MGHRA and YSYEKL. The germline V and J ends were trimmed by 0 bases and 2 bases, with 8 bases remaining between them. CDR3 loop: CASSQDQGTYEQYF. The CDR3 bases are TGCGCCAGCAGCCAAGATCAAGGGACCTACGAGCAGTACTTC.

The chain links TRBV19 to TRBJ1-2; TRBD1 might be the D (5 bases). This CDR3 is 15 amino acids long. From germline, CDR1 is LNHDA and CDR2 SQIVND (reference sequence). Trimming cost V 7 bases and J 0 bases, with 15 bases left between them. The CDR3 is CASTLGAFSNYGYTF. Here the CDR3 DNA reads TGTGCCAGTACCCTAGGGGCGTTTTCTAACTATGGCTACACCTTC.

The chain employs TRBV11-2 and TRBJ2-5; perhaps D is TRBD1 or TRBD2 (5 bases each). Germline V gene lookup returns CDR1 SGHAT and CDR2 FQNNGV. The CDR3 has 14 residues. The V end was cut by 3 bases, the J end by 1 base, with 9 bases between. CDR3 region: CASSFPGGQETQYF. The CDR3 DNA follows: TGTGCCAGCAGCTTCCCTGGGGGCCAAGAGACCCAGTACTTC.

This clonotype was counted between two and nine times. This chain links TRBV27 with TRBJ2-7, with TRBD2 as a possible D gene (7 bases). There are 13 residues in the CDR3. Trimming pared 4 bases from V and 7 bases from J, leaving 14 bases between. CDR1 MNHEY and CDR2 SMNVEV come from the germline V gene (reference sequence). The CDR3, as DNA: TGTGCCAGCAGTTCTGGGGGGGGCTGGGAGCAGTACTTC. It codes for CASSSGGGWEQYF.

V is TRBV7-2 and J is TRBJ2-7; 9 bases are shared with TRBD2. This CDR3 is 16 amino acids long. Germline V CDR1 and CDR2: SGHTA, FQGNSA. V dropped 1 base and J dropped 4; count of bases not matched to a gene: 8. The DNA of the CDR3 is TGTGCCAGCAGCTTAGGATTAGGCGGGGGGGCGTACGAGCAGTACTTC. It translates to CASSLGLGGGAYEQYF.

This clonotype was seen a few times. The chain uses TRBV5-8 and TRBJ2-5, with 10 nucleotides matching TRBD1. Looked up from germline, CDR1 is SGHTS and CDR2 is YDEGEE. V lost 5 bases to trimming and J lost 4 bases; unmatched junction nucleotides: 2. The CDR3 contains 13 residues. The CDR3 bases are TGTGCCAGCAGGCGGACAGGGGGAGAGACCCAGTACTTC. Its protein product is CASRRTGGETQYF.

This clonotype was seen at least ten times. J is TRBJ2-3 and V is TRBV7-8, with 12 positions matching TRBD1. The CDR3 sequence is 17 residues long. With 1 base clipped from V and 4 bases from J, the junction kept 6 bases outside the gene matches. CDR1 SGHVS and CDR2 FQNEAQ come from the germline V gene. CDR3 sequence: CASSLGFRDRGPDTQYF. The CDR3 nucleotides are TGTGCCAGCAGCTTAGGATTCCGGGACAGGGGGCCAGATACGCAGTATTTT.

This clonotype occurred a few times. The CDR3: CAWSDGTGRYEQYF. The CDR3 DNA is TGTGCCTGGAGTGACGGGACAGGCAGATACGAGCAGTACTTC. The rearrangement links TRBV30 to TRBJ2-7; the match to TRBD1 covers 8 bases. Germline loops: CDR1 GTSNPN, CDR2 SVGIG (reference sequence). This CDR3 is 14 amino acids long. V was clipped by 1 base and J by 4 bases; unmatched bases: 6.

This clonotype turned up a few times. The CDR3 loop is CASRTSAGGSYNEQFF. CDR3 in DNA: TGTGCCAGCAGGACCTCAGCGGGGGGGTCCTACAATGAGCAGTTCTTC. This chain joins TRBV27 and TRBJ2-1, with 10 positions matching TRBD2. The CDR3 is 16 residues long. CDR1 and CDR2 (germline): MNHEY, SMNVEV (reference sequence). Unmatched junction bases numbered 6, after V lost 6 bases and J lost 1 base.

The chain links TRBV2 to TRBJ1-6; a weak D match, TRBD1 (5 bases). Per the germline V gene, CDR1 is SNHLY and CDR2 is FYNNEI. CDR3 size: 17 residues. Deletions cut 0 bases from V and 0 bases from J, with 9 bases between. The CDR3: CASSEAGRGSYNSPLHF. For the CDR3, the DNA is TGTGCCAGCAGTGAAGCTGGGAGGGGCTCCTATAATTCACCCCTCCACTTT.

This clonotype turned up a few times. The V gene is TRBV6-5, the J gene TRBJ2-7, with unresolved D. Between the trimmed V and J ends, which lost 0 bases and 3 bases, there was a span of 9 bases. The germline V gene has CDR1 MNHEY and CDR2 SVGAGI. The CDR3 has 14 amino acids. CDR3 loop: CASSYSIGHYEQYF. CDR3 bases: TGTGCCAGCAGTTACTCGATAGGGCACTACGAGCAGTACTTC.

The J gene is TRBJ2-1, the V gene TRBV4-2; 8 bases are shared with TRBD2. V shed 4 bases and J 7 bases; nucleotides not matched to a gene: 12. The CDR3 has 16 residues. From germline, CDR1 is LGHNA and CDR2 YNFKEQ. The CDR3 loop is CASSLISGERGNEQFF. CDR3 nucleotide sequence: TGTGCCAGCAGCCTCATTAGCGGGGAAAGGGGTAATGAGCAGTTCTTC.

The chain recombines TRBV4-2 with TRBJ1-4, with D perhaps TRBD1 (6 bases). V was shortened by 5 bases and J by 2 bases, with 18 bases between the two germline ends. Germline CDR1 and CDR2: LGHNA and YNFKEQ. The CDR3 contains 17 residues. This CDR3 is CASSAKTGRGTNEKLFF. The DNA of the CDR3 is TGTGCCAGCAGCGCAAAGACAGGACGCGGGACTAATGAAAAACTGTTTTTT.

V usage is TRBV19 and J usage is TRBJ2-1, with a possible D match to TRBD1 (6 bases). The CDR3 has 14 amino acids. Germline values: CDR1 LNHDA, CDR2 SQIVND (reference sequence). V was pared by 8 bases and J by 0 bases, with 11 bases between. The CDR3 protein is CASSQGSSYNEQFF. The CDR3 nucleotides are TGTGCCAGTTCCCAGGGGAGCTCCTACAATGAGCAGTTCTTC.

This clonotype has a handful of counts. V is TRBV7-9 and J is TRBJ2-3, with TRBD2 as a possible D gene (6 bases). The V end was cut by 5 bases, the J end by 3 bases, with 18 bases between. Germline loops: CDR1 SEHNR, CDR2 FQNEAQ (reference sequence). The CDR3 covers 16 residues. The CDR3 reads CASSPVWGVGTDTQYF. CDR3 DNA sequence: TGTGCCAGCAGCCCAGTGTGGGGGGTCGGGACAGATACGCAGTATTTT.

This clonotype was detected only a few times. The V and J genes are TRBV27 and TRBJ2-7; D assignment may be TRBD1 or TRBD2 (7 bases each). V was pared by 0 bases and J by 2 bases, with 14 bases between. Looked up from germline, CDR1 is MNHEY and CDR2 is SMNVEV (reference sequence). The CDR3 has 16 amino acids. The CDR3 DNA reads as TGTGCCAGCAGTTTATCAGGGGGGGACAGAACCTACGAGCAGTACTTC. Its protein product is CASSLSGGDRTYEQYF.

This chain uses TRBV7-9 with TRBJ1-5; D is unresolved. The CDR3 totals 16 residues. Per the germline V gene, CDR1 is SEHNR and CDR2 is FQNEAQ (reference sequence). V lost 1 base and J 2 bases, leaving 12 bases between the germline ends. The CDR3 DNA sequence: TGTGCCAGCAGCTTAGGAGGGAGGGATGGCAATCAGCCCCAGCATTTT. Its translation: CASSLGGRDGNQPQHF.

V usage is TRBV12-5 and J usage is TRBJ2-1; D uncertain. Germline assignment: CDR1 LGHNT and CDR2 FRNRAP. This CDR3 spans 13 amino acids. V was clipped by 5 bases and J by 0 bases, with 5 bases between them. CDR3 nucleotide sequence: TGTGCTAGTGGTATGGACTCCTACAATGAGCAGTTCTTC. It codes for CASGMDSYNEQFF.

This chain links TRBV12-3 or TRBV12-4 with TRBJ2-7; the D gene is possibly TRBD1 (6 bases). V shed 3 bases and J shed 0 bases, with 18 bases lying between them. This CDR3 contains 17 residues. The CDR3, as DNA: TGTGCCAGCAGTTTGGGGGCGGCGGGCTTAAGCTCCTACGAGCAGTACTTC. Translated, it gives CASSLGAAGLSSYEQYF.

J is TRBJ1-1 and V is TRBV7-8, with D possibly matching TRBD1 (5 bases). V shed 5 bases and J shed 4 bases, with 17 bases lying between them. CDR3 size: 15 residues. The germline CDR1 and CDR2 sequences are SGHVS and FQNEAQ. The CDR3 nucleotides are TGTGCCAGCAGCGTAGGGGTGGCAGGTCCCACTGAAGCTTTCTTT. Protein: CASSVGVAGPTEAFF.

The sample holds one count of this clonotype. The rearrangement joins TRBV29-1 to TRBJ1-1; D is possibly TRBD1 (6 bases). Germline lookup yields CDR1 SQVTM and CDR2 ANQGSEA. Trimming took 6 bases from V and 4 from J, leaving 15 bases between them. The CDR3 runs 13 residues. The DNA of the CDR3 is TGCAGCGTGGCGGACAGTTTGGGCACTGAAGCTTTCTTT. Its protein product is CSVADSLGTEAFF.

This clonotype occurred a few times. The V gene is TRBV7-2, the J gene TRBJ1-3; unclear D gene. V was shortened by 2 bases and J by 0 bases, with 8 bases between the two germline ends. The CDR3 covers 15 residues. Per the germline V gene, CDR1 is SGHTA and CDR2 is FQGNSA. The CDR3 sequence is CASSLLESSGNTIYF. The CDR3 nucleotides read TGTGCCAGCAGCTTACTCGAGAGCTCTGGAAACACCATATATTTT.

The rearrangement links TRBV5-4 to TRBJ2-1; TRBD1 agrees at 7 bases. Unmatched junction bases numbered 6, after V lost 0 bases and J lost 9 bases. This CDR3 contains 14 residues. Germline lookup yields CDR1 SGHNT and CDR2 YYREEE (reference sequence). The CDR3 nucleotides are TGTGCCAGCAGCTTGGGGCAGGGGGTCGGTGAGCAGTTCTTC. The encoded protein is CASSLGQGVGEQFF.

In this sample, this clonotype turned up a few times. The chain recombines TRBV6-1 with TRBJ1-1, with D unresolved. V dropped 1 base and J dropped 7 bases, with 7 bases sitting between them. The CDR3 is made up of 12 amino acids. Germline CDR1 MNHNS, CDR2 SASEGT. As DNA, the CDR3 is TGTGCCAGCAGTGAAGGTGGACTTGAAGCTTTCTTT. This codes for CASSEGGLEAFF.